The clone carrying this TCR beta chain was recorded at least ten times. The junction does not match germline at one end; this may be a read error. Every donor was a healthy Caucasian. Germline V gene sequence: CDR1 SEHNR, CDR2 FQNEAQ (reference sequence). The CDR3 extends over 13 amino acids. This sample was included in a study of identical twins. From the 5' RACE reads, TCRdb called clonotypes with MiXCR, one entry per CDR3 protein. This sample has fewer than 550,000 distinct CDR3 sequences, with roughly 13% found just once. This sample was shared with a second study, whose subject was yellow fever vaccine responses in identical twins.

J is TRBJ2-1 and V is TRBV7-9, with 11 positions matching TRBD2. The receptor comes from a woman aged 18-29 years in good health. The specimen was CD4+ T cells sorted from blood. The CDR3 DNA reads as TGTGCCAGCAGCGTAGCGGGGGGGCCGTTTATATTCTTC. Protein product: CASSVAGGPFIFF.